The 9 T cell receptor beta chains given below trace back to one sample, sequenced in a study of patients and donors after allogeneic stem cell transplantation. TCRdb fed the RT-PCR reads into MiXCR, producing one record per CDR3 protein. The top ten hold about 27% of the sample, which has about 110,000 distinct CDR3 sequences, 35% seen once. Specimen: blood, either unsorted or a sorted T cell fraction (not recorded which). The receptors were sampled from a human donor who was either an allogeneic HSCT recipient or a stem cell or donor lymphocyte infusion donor (not recorded which). It is not recorded whose cells these are; they may come from a transplant donor.

V and J are TRBV28 and TRBJ1-1; D remains unclear. Germline V gene data show CDR1 as MDHEN and CDR2 as SYDVKM. This CDR3 comprises 11 residues. Trimming took 11 bases from V and 4 from J, leaving 11 bases between them. DNA of the CDR3: TGTGCCGCGAGTTGGAGCACTGAAGCTTTCTTT. Protein: CAASWSTEAFF.

The V call is TRBV6-5, the J call TRBJ1-2, with a possible D match to TRBD1 (6 bases). Between the trimmed V and J ends, which lost 0 bases and 8 bases, there was a span of 13 bases. The CDR3 spans 14 residues. Germline V lookup: CDR1 MNHEY, CDR2 SVGAGI. The CDR3 is CASSYSVGGGGYTF. CDR3 coding DNA: TGTGCCAGCAGTTACTCGGTAGGGGGAGGCGGCTACACCTTC.

The chain recombines TRBV5-1 with TRBJ1-4; D not certain. CDR1 is SGHRS and CDR2 is YFSETQ in the germline V gene. V lost 6 bases and J 7 bases, leaving 13 bases between the germline ends. The CDR3 loop spans 13 amino acids. The CDR3 DNA reads as TGCGCCAGCAAGGACGCTCGGGGTGAAAAACTGTTTTTT. Translating it yields CASKDARGEKLFF.

This sequence joins TRBV20-1 and TRBJ2-7, with D hard to call. V was clipped by 1 base and J by 6 bases, with 13 bases between them. The CDR3 spans 13 residues. Per germline, CDR1 DFQATT and CDR2 SNEGSKA (reference sequence). The CDR3 spells CSARVPELFEQYF. CDR3 coding DNA: TGCAGTGCTAGAGTTCCCGAGTTGTTCGAGCAGTACTTC.

The V and J genes are TRBV10-3 and TRBJ2-7; 13 positions agree with TRBD2. Germline CDR1 ENHRY, CDR2 SYGVKD. Trimming took 6 bases from V and 4 from J; bases not matched to a gene: 3. This CDR3 is 14 amino acids long. For the CDR3, the DNA is TGTGCCATCAGGGGGACTAGCGGGATATACGAGCAGTACTTC. Translated, it gives CAIRGTSGIYEQYF.

As to this clonotype: An end of the junction differs from the germline gene, which may be a read error. CDR3 sequence (DNA): TGTGCCAGCACCTTAAGACCGGCATCTAGCACAGATACGCAGTATTTT. Amino acids: CASTLRPASSTDTQYF. The V call is TRBV7-2, the J call TRBJ2-3; D unresolved. CDR3 size: 16 residues. Germline loops: CDR1 SGHTA, CDR2 FQGNSA.

A few counts support this clonotype. The CDR3 DNA reads as TGTGCCAGCAGCTTAATAGCAGGGCTCAACACTGAAGCTTTCTTT. This sequence encodes CASSLIAGLNTEAFF. The chain couples TRBV7-3 to TRBJ1-1; TRBD1 is a possible D gene (5 bases). The CDR3 has 15 residues. Trimming removed 1 base from V and 2 bases from J, with 11 bases in between. Germline V gives CDR1 SGHTA, CDR2 FQGTGA.

The CDR3 loop is CASSSSDTQYF. DNA of the CDR3: TGTGCCAGCAGCTCGTCAGATACGCAGTATTTT. V is TRBV5-6 and J is TRBJ2-3; D gene ambiguous. Germline V gene data show CDR1 as SGHDT and CDR2 as YYEEEE. Trimming cost V 3 bases and J 4 bases, with 3 bases left between them. The CDR3 has 11 amino acids.

This clonotype was found once. The chain employs TRBV7-2 and TRBJ2-3; D is possibly TRBD2 (5 bases). V lost 5 bases, J lost 5 bases, and 11 bases lay in between. Per the germline V gene, CDR1 is SGHTA and CDR2 is FQGNSA. This CDR3 has 13 residues. The chain's CDR3 is CASSPPTRDTQYF. The DNA for the CDR3 is TGTGCCAGCAGCCCGCCAACTAGAGATACGCAGTATTTT.